The rows below give T cell receptor beta chains drawn from one sample of a study of PD-1 blockade in classical Hodgkin lymphoma. Assay used: immunoSEQ multiplex PCR; TCRdb lists only in-frame clones, some missing. The sample lists roughly 56,000 clones; around 89% were seen once. Sequenced material: peripheral blood mononuclear cells (PBMCs), taken before the second cycle of nivolumab. The source is a human donor with classical Hodgkin lymphoma. Both conserved end residues are part of each CDR3. A D gene is named only where the DNA matches it firmly. Clone size, where shown, is once, few, many, or a class for clones that have expanded.

j_gene | v_gene | d_gene | abundance | CDR3nt | CDR3aa
TRBJ2-5 | TRBV2 | . | . | TGTGCCAGCAGTGAAGAAGTGGGATCGACCCAGTACTTC | CASSEEVGSTQYF
TRBJ1-2 | TRBV30 | TRBD1 | . | TGTGCCTGGAGTGCCCCAATGTTGAGGGGGCAATTTGGCTACACCTTC | CAWSAPMLRGQFGYTF
TRBJ1-3 | TRBV5-1 | . | once | TGCGCCAGCAGCTCGGACAGCCTGACAAACACCATATATTTT | CASSSDSLTNTIYF
TRBJ2-3 | TRBV5-1 | . | . | TGCGCCAGCAGCTTGGGAAGTAGCACAGATACGCAGTATTTT | CASSLGSSTDTQYF
TRBJ2-3 | TRBV2 | TRBD2 | . | TGTGCCAGCAAGAGTCGCGGGACTAGCTACACAGATACGCAGTATTTT | CASKSRGTSYTDTQYF
TRBJ1-2 | TRBV7-6 | TRBD1 | . | TGTGCCAGCAGCCCCCATTGGGACAGGGGAGGTGGCTACACCTTC | CASSPHWDRGGGYTF
TRBJ1-2 | TRBV5-1 | . | . | TGCGCCAGCAGCCCCACAGCGAACTATGGCTACACCTTC | CASSPTANYGYTF
TRBJ2-5 | TRBV15 | TRBD2 | . | TGTGCCACCGCGCTCTTATTGGGACTAGCGGGGGAGCCAGAGACCCAGTACTTC | CATALLLGLAGEPETQYF
TRBJ2-7 | TRBV5-1 | . | . | TGCGCCAGCAGCTTGACAGGTGGCGGATCCTACGAGCAGTACTTC | CASSLTGGGSYEQYF
TRBJ1-1 | TRBV7-9 | . | . | TGTGCCAGCAGCCCCGAAGGGGCTTTCTTT | CASSPEGAFF
TRBJ1-1 | TRBV28 | . | . | TGTGCCAGCAGTATGATTAACACTGAAGCTTTCTTT | CASSMINTEAFF
TRBJ1-3 | TRBV30 | TRBD1 | few | TGTGCCTGGAGGAGAGACAGGGCTCCCTCTGGAAACACCATATATTTT | CAWRRDRAPSGNTIYF
TRBJ2-7 | TRBV5-1 | . | . | TGCGCCAGCAGCTCTGTTCTGAGTGGTTACGAGCAGTACTTC | CASSSVLSGYEQYF
TRBJ2-3 | TRBV6-5 | TRBD1 | . | TGTGCCAGCAGTCAAACAGGGGTAGATACGCAGTATTTT | CASSQTGVDTQYF
TRBJ2-7 | TRBV2 | TRBD2 | few | TGTGCCAGCAGTGAGTTAACGATCGGGGGGACCTACGAGCAGTACTTC | CASSELTIGGTYEQYF
TRBJ1-3 | TRBV18 | . | . | TGTGCCAGCTCACCACTGATGACAGGCATCTCTGGAAACACCATATATTTT | CASSPLMTGISGNTIYF
TRBJ1-2 | TRBV28 | . | . | TGTGCCAGCAGGAACCCAGGGAAGTTATGGGAGTTCACCTTC | CASRNPGKLWEFTF
TRBJ2-3 | TRBV2 | . | . | TGTGCCAGCAGGCCGACGGACACAGATACGCAGTATTTT | CASRPTDTDTQYF
TRBJ1-1 | TRBV5-1 | . | . | TGCGCCAGCAGCTTGGAGGGGGTTTATGGCACTGAAGCTTTCTTT | CASSLEGVYGTEAFF
TRBJ2-5 | TRBV7-3 | . | . | TGTGCCAGCAGCCCATTAGGGGGGAGAGGAGAGACCCAGTACTTC | CASSPLGGRGETQYF
TRBJ1-4 | TRBV4-1 | . | . | TGCGCCAGCAGCCATTACCCGGGATCCGCTAATGAAAAACTGTTTTTT | CASSHYPGSANEKLFF
TRBJ1-6 | TRBV28 | . | few | TGTGCCAGCAGCCTGCCGGGGGCAGGGATAAATTCACCCCTCCACTTT | CASSLPGAGINSPLHF
TRBJ1-2 | TRBV12-2 | . | . | TGTGCAAGTCGCAGGGCGAGCTATGGCTACACCTTC | CASRRASYGYTF
TRBJ2-1 | TRBV7-2 | . | . | TGTGCCAGCAGCCCCGGGACCCATGGAGAGCAGTTCTTC | CASSPGTHGEQFF
TRBJ1-4 | TRBV5-6 | TRBD1 | . | TGTGCCAGCACCGAGCTCGGGACAGCAACTAATGAAAAACTGTTTTTT | CASTELGTATNEKLFF
TRBJ2-5 | TRBV10-3 | . | . | TGTGCCTCCGGCGGGGTAGCAGCGGTGGGGGAGACCCAGTACTTC | CASGGVAAVGETQYF
TRBJ1-4 | TRBV5-1 | TRBD1 | . | TGCGCCAGCAGCTTAGCTGGACAGGGGAATGAAAAACTGTTTTTT | CASSLAGQGNEKLFF
TRBJ2-2 | TRBV5-1 | . | . | TGCGCCAGCACCCGGGACTTACTCACCGGGGAGCTGTTTTTT | CASTRDLLTGELFF
TRBJ1-4 | TRBV6-6 | TRBD1 | few | TGTGCCAGCAGTTGGGGGGACAGGGCGGCTAATGAAAAACTGTTTTTT | CASSWGDRAANEKLFF
TRBJ2-5 | TRBV4-1 | . | . | TGCGCCAGCAGCCAAGTTCCCGGTCAAGAGACCCAGTACTTC | CASSQVPGQETQYF
TRBJ1-5 | TRBV19 | . | . | TGTGCCAGTAGTATAATCGGGAATCAGCCCCAGCATTTT | CASSIIGNQPQHF
TRBJ1-6 | TRBV10-1 | . | . | TGCGCCAGCAGTGAGTTCGGGACATCGGCTTCACCCCTCCACTTT | CASSEFGTSASPLHF
TRBJ2-5 | TRBV5-1 | TRBD2 | . | TGCGCCAGCAGCTTAACCGGGACTAGTGTCGAGACCCAGTACTTC | CASSLTGTSVETQYF
TRBJ1-1 | TRBV7-8 | . | . | TGTGCCAGCAGCTTAGTGTACGGGAACACTGAAGCTTTCTTT | CASSLVYGNTEAFF
TRBJ2-3 | TRBV7-7 | TRBD1 | . | TGTGCCAGCAGTCGTGCAGTCCCCGGGACAGGGTGGACAGATACGCAGTATTTT | CASSRAVPGTGWTDTQYF
TRBJ2-7 | TRBV5-1 | TRBD2 | . | TGCGCCAGCAGCCCCTCTAGCGGGGGGGCTTTCGAGCAGTACTTC | CASSPSSGGAFEQYF
TRBJ2-7 | TRBV10-1 | TRBD1 | . | TGCGCCAGCAGTGAGTCGAGGGACAGGTACGAGCAGTACTTC | CASSESRDRYEQYF
TRBJ1-1 | TRBV5-1 | . | . | TGCGCCAGCAGCCGTGGACAGTTGAACACTGAAGCTTTCTTT | CASSRGQLNTEAFF
TRBJ2-5 | TRBV18 | . | . | TGTGCCAGCTCACCAATCCGAGGGGCTAGTGGACAAGAGACCCAGTACTTC | CASSPIRGASGQETQYF
TRBJ1-4 | TRBV5-1 | TRBD1 | . | TGCGCCAGCAGCGGAACAGGGGCCGGTAATGAAAAACTGTTTTTT | CASSGTGAGNEKLFF
TRBJ2-3 | TRBV7-7 | . | . | TGTGCCAGCAGCCGCGGGACGTCGAGGGGCACAGATACGCAGTATTTT | CASSRGTSRGTDTQYF
TRBJ1-2 | TRBV6-1 | . | . | TGTGCCAGCAGTCACTTGACAGAAAAAAACTATGGCTACACCTTC | CASSHLTEKNYGYTF
TRBJ2-7 | TRBV11-2 | . | . | TGTGCCAGCAGCCGATCCAGGGTCTACGAGCAGTACTTC | CASSRSRVYEQYF
TRBJ1-6 | TRBV6-5 | . | few | TGTGCCAGCAGCCCCAGGGGCCACCATAATTCACCCCTCCACTTT | CASSPRGHHNSPLHF
TRBJ1-2 | TRBV2 | . | . | TGTGCCAGCAGTTGGGACGGGAGTATCTATGGCTACACCTTC | CASSWDGSIYGYTF
TRBJ2-7 | TRBV5-4 | . | . | TGTGCCAGCAGCTCACCTGGGGTCGAGCAGTACTTC | CASSSPGVEQYF
TRBJ1-1 | TRBV6-6 | TRBD1 | . | TGTGCCAGCAGTGGGGACAGGGTCACTGAAGCTTTCTTT | CASSGDRVTEAFF
TRBJ2-7 | TRBV7-9 | . | . | TGTGCCAGCAGCTTTTCGGGCTACGAGCAGTACTTC | CASSFSGYEQYF
TRBJ2-7 | TRBV14 | . | . | TGTGCCAGCAGCAAATCAGGTGGTCAGTACGAGCAGTACTTC | CASSKSGGQYEQYF
TRBJ1-1 | TRBV6-6 | . | . | TGTGCCAGCTCCCAGGGACCTGAAGCTTTCTTT | CASSQGPEAFF
TRBJ2-2 | TRBV2 | TRBD2 | few | TGTGCCAGCAGTGAGGAGCGGGGGGGCCTTGGCGGGGAGCTGTTTTTT | CASSEERGGLGGELFF
TRBJ2-5 | TRBV18 | . | . | TGTGCCAGCTCACCAGAAGAGACCCAGTACTTC | CASSPEETQYF
TRBJ1-4 | TRBV5-1 | TRBD1 | . | TGCGCCAGCAGCTTGGGTACAGGGGGAGGTGAAAAACTGTTTTTT | CASSLGTGGGEKLFF
TRBJ1-2 | TRBV28 | . | . | TGTGCCAGCAGTTTAGCTGGACAGCTCCAACTATATGGCTACACCTTC | CASSLAGQLQLYGYTF
TRBJ2-3 | TRBV25-1 | TRBD2 | . | TGTGCCAGCGGACGACCGGGACTAGCAGCAGATACGCAGTATTTT | CASGRPGLAADTQYF
TRBJ2-3 | TRBV6-6 | . | . | TGTGCCAGCAGTTTGAACAGGGAAGATACGCAGTATTTT | CASSLNREDTQYF
TRBJ2-5 | TRBV5-1 | TRBD1 | . | TGCGCCAGCAGCCTTCCCCTGGGACAGGGGCAAGAGACCCAGTACTTC | CASSLPLGQGQETQYF
TRBJ1-1 | TRBV7-8 | . | . | TGTGCCAGCAGCTTAGTACAGAGGAACACTGAAGCTTTCTTT | CASSLVQRNTEAFF
TRBJ1-2 | TRBV6-6 | TRBD1 | . | TGTGCCAGCAGTGCCTCTCCGGGACAGGGGGACTATGGCTACACCTTC | CASSASPGQGDYGYTF